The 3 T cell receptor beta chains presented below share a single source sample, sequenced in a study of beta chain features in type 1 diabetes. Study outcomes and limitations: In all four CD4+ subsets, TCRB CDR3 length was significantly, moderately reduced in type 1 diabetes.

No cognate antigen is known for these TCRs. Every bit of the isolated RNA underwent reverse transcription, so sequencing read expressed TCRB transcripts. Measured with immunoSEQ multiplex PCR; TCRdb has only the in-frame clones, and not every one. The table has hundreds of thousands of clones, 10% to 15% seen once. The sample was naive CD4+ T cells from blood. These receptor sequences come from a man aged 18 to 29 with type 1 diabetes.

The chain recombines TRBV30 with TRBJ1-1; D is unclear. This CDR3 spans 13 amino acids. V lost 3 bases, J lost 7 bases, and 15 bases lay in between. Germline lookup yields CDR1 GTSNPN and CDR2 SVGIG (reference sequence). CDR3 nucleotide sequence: TGTGCCTGGAGATTCCCCTGGGATGGTGAAGCTTTCTTT. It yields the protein CAWRFPWDGEAFF.

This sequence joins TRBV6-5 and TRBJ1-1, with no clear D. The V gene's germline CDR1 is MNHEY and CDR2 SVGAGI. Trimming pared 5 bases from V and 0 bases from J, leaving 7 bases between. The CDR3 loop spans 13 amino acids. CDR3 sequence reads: CASSVDLNTEAFF. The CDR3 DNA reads TGTGCCAGCAGTGTGGACCTGAACACTGAAGCTTTCTTT.

The CDR3 bases are TGCGCCAGCAGCCCGAGACGGACTAGCGGGGGGGCCAGCACAGATACGCAGTATTTT. Protein sequence: CASSPRRTSGGASTDTQYF. This chain uses TRBV5-1 with TRBJ2-3; 15 nucleotides align to TRBD2. CDR3 length equals 19 residues. V trimming: 4 bases; J trimming: 0 bases; junction bases outside the gene matches: 9. CDR1 SGHRS and CDR2 YFSETQ come from the germline V gene.